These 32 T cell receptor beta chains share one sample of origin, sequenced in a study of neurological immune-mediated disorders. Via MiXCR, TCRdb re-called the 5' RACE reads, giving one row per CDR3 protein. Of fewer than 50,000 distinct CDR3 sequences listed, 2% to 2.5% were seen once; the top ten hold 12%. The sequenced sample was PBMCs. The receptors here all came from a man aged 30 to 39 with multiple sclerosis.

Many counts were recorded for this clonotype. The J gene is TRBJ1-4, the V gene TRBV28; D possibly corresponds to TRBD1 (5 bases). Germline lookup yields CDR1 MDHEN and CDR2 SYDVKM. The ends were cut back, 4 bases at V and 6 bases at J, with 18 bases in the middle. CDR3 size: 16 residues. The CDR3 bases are TGTGCCAGCAGTTCTACCTTTGGGGCGGTGGATGAAAAACTGTTTTTT. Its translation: CASSSTFGAVDEKLFF.

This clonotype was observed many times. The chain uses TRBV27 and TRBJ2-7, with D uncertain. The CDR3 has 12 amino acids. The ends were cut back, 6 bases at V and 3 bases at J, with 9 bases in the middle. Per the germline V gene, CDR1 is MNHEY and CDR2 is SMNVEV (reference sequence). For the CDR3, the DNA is TGTGCCAGCAGCATCGTGGGCTACGAGCAGTACTTC. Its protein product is CASSIVGYEQYF.

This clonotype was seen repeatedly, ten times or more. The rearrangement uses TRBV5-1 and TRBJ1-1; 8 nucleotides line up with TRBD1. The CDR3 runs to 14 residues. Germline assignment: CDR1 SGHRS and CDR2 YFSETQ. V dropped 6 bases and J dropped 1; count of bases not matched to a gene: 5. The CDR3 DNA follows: TGCGCCAGCACCGCCGGGACAGGGAACACTGAAGCTTTCTTT. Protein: CASTAGTGNTEAFF.

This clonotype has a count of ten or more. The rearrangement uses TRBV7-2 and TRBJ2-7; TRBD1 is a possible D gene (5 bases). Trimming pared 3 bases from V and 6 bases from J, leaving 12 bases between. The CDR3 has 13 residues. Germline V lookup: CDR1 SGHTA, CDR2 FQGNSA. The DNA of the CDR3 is TGTGCCAGCAGCTTCCGGACACCACCCGAGCAGTACTTC. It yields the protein CASSFRTPPEQYF.

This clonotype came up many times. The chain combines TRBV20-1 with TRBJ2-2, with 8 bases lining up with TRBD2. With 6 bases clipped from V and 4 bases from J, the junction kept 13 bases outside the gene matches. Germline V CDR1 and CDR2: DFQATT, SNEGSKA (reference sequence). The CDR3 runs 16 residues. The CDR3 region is CSARPAAGAPTGELFF. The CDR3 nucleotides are TGCAGTGCACGACCTGCAGCGGGGGCTCCCACCGGGGAGCTGTTTTTT.

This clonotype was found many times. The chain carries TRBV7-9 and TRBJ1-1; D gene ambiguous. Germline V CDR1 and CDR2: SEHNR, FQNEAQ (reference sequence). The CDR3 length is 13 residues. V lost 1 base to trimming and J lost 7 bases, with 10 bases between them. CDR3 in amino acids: CASSLGPAVEAFF. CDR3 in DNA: TGTGCCAGCAGCTTAGGTCCGGCGGTTGAAGCTTTCTTT.

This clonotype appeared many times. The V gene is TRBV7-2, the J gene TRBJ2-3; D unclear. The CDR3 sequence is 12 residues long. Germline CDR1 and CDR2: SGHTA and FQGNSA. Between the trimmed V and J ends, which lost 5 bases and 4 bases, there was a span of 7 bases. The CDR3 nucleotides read TGTGCCAGCAGCGCAAGGCCAGATACGCAGTATTTT. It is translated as CASSARPDTQYF.

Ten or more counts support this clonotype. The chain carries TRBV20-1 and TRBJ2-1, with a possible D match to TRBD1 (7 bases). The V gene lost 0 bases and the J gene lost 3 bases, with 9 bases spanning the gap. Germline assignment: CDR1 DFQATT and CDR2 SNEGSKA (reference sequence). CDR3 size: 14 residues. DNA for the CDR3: TGCAGTGCTAGAGACAGGGGGGACTACAATGAGCAGTTCTTC. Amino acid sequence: CSARDRGDYNEQFF.

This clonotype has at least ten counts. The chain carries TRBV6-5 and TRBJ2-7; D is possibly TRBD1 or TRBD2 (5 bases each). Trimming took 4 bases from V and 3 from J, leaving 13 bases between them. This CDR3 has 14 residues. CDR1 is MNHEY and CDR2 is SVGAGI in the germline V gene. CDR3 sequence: CASSSGTSNYEQYF. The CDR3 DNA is TGTGCCAGCAGTTCCGGGACCTCCAACTACGAGCAGTACTTC.

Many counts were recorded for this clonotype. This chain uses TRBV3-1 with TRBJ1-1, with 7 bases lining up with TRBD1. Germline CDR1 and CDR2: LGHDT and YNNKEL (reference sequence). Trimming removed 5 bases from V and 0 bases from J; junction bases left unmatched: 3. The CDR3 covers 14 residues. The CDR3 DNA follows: TGTGCCAGCAGCTCGGGGACAGTGAACACTGAAGCTTTCTTT. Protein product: CASSSGTVNTEAFF.

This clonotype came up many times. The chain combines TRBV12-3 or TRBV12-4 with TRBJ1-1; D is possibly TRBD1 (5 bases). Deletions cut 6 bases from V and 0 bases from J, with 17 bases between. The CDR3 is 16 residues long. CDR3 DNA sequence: TGTGCCAGCAGCTTAAGACAAGGACAAATGAACACTGAAGCTTTCTTT. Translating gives CASSLRQGQMNTEAFF.

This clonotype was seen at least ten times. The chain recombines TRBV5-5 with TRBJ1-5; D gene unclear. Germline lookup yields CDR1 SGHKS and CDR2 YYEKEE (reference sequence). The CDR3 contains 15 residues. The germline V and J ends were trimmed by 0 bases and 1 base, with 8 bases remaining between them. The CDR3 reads CASSLGWQSNQPQHF. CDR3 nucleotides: TGTGCCAGCAGCTTGGGGTGGCAGAGCAATCAGCCCCAGCATTTT.

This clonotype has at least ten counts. Here the CDR3 reads CASSAGTGDPSHSYEQYF. CDR3 in DNA: TGTGCCAGCAGCGCCGGAACAGGGGACCCTAGTCACTCCTACGAGCAGTACTTC. The V call is TRBV6-2 or TRBV6-3, the J call TRBJ2-7; 7 nucleotides line up with TRBD1. The germline gives CDR1 MNHEY, CDR2 SVGEGT. V was clipped by 6 bases and J by 0 bases; unmatched bases: 17. The CDR3 totals 18 residues.

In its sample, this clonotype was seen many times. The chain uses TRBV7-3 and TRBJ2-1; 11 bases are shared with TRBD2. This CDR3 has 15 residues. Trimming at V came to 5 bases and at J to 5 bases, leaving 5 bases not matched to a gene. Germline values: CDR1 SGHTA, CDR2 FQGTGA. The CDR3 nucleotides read TGTGCCAGCAGCCGGGGACTAGCGGACAACAATGAGCAGTTCTTC. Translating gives CASSRGLADNNEQFF.

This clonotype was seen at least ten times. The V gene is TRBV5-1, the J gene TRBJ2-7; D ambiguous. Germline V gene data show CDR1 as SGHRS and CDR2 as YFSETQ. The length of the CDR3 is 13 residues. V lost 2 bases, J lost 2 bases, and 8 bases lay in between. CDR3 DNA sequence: TGCGCCAGCAGCTTAAGGCTTACCTACGAGCAGTACTTC. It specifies CASSLRLTYEQYF.

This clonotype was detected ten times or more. The CDR3 here is CASSITGPPDEKLFF. CDR3 bases: TGTGCCAGCAGCATAACAGGTCCCCCAGATGAAAAACTGTTTTTT. The chain is built from TRBV5-5 and TRBJ1-4; a possible D gene is TRBD1 (5 bases). Germline CDR1 SGHKS, CDR2 YYEKEE (reference sequence). The ends were cut back, 4 bases at V and 6 bases at J, with 16 bases in the middle. This CDR3 has 15 amino acids.

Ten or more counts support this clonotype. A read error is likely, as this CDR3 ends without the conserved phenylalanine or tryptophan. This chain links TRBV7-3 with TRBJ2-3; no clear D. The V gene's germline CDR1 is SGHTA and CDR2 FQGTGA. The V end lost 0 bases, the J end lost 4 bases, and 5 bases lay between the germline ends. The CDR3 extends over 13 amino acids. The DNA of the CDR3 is TGTGCCAGCAGCTTAACCCCCCCAGATACGCAGTATCTT. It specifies CASSLTPPDTQYL.

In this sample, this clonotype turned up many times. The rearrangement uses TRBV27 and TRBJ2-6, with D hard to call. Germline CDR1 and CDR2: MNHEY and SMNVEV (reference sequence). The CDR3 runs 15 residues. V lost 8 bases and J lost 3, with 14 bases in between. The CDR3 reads CASATGVNGANVLTF. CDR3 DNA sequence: TGTGCCAGCGCTACTGGGGTGAATGGGGCCAACGTCCTGACTTTC.

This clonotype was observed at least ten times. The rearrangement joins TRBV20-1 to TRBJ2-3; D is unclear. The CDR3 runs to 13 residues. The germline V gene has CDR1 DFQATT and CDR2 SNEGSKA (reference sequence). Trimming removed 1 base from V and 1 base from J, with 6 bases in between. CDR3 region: CSARGSGTDTQYF. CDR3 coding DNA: TGCAGTGCTAGAGGCTCGGGCACAGATACGCAGTATTTT.

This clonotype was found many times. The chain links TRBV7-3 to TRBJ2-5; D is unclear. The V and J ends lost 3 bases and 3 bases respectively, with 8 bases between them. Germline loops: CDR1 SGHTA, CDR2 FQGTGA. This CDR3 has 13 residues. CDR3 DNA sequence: TGTGCCAGCAGCTTGCTAGGGAAAGAGACCCAGTACTTC. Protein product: CASSLLGKETQYF.

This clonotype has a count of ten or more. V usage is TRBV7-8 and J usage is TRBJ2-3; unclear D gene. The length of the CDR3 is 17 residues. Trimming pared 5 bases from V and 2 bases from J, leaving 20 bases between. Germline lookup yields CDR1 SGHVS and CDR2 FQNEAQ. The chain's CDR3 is CASSHKRFKAFTDTQYF. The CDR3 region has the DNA TGTGCCAGCAGCCATAAACGATTCAAGGCATTCACAGATACGCAGTATTTT.

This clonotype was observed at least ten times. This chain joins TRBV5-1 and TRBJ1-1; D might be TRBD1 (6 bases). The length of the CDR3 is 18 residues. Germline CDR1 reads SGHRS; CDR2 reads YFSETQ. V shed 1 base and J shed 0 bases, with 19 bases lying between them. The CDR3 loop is CASSLKWSTGIMNTEAFF. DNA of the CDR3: TGCGCCAGCAGCTTGAAGTGGAGCACAGGGATCATGAACACTGAAGCTTTCTTT. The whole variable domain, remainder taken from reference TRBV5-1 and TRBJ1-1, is KAGVTQTPRYLIKTRGQQVTLSCSPISGHRSVSWYQQTPGQGLQFLFEYFSETQRNKGNFPGRFSGRQFSNSRSEMNVSTLELGDSALYLCASSLKWSTGIMNTEAFFGQGTRLTVV.

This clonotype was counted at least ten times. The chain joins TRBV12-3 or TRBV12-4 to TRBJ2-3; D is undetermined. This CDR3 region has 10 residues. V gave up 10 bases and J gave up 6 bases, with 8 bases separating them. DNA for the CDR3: TGTGCCACCCAAGGGGATACGCAGTATTTT. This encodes CATQGDTQYF.

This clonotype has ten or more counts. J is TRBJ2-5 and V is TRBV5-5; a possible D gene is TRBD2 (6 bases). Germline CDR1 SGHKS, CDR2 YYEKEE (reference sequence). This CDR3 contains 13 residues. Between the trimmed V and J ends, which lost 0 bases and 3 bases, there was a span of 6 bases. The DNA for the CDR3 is TGTGCCAGCAGCTTGGGACTAGAAGAGACCCAGTACTTC. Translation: CASSLGLEETQYF.

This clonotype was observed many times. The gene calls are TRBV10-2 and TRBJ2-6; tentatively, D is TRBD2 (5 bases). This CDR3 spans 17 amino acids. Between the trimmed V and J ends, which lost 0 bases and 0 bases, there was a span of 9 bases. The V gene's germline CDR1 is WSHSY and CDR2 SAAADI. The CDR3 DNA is TGCGCCAGCAGTGAGTCGCGGAGGAGCTCTGGGGCCAACGTCCTGACTTTC. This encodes CASSESRRSSGANVLTF.

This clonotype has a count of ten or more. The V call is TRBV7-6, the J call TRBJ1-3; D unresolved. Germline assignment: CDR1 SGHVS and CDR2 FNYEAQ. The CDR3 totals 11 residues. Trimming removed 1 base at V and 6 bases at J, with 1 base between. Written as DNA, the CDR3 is TGTGCCAGCAGCTTAGAAAACACCATATATTTT. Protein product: CASSLENTIYF.

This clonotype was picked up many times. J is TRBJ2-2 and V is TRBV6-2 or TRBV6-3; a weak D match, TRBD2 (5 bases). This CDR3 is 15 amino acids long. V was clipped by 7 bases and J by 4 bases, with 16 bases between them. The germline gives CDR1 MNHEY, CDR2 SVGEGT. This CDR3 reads CASTSLRGPTGELFF. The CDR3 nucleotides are TGTGCCAGCACTTCCCTAAGAGGGCCCACCGGGGAGCTGTTTTTT.

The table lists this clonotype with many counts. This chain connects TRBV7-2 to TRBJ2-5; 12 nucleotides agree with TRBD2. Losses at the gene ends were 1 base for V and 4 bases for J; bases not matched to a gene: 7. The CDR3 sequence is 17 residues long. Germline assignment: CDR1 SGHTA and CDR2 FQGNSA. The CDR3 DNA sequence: TGTGCCAGCAGCTTAGAGACTAGCGGGAGTGGGGGAGAGACCCAGTACTTC. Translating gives CASSLETSGSGGETQYF.

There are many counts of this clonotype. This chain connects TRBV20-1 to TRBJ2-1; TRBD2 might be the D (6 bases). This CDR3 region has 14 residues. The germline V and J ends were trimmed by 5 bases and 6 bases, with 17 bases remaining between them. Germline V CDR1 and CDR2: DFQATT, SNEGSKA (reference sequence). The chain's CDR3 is CSAFRGGNSNEQFF. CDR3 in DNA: TGCAGTGCTTTTCGTGGGGGGAATAGCAATGAGCAGTTCTTC.

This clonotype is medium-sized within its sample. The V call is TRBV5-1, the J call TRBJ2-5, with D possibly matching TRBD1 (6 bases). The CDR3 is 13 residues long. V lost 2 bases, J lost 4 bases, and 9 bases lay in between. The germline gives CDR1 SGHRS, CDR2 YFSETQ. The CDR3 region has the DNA TGCGCCAGCAGCTTACGAGGGGGAGAGACCCAGTACTTC. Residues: CASSLRGGETQYF.

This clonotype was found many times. The CDR3 sequence is CASSPGRSSYNEQFF. DNA of the CDR3: TGTGCCAGCAGCCCGGGACGGAGCTCCTACAATGAGCAGTTCTTC. The chain links TRBV11-3 to TRBJ2-1; tentatively, D is TRBD1 or TRBD2 (5 bases each). Trimming left V 5 bases short and J 0 bases short, with 11 bases between. Germline lookup yields CDR1 SGHNT and CDR2 YENEEA. The CDR3 runs to 15 residues.

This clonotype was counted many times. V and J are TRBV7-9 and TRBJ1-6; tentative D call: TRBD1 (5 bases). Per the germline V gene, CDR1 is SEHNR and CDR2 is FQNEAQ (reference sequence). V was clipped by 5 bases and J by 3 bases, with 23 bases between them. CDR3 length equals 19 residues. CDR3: CASSPEVGTAFYYNSPLHF. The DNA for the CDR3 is TGTGCCAGCAGCCCCGAGGTCGGGACGGCCTTCTACTATAATTCACCCCTCCACTTT.